This paragraph covers one TCR beta chain sequence. This receptor's antigen is unknown. No quality values exist for individual bases; no much larger clone is one base distant. The source of the sample is a study of a mutant IDH1 vaccine in newly diagnosed glioma (dated by TCRdb to 2020 to 2023). With regard to the full study: Vaccination started 4-6 weeks after radiotherapy alone, or was given together with temozolomide cycles in the groups whose treatment included chemotherapy. For exploratory analyses, longitudinal TCRB deep sequencing was carried out in 25 treated patients wherever samples were available. The week-35 safety follow-up took place at visit V12, and the week-47 end of study took place at visit V13. Before enrollment, patients had received standard therapy of radiotherapy alone, temozolomide alone, or radiochemotherapy with temozolomide; most received the combination. Of the 32 treated patients, roughly 62% were male and approximately 38% were female, and the mean age was approximately 37 years. Peripheral blood was drawn at six visits: V03 (baseline), V05, V07, V10, V12 and V13.

Libraries were constructed by the immunoSEQ multiplex PCR assay. Rearranged TCR beta chain sequences were amplified with the hsTCRB Kit following the manufacturer's protocol. Sequencing of TCRB libraries was carried out on an Illumina MiSeq. The study's own analysis went as follows. Demultiplexing, trimming and gene mapping were performed with the kit vendor's proprietary platform. TCRdb carries this immuneACCESS record with in-frame sequences only. Its versions omit some clonotypes, under half of them owing to an unresolved V gene in the studies checked, with the rest unexplained. V, J and clone size are those of that table, while D and trimming were read from the DNA. The sample table shows about 30,000 clones, and more than 75% are seen once. The top ten clones comprise roughly 12% of the sample. Trimming takes 5 bases from V and 4 bases from J, and the germline ends sit 14 bases apart. The germline V gene (reference sequence) provides CDR1 PRHDT and CDR2 FYEKMQ. The CDR3, from cysteine to phenylalanine, totals 15 residues. The kept DNA is CDR3 alone, 45 bases in frame from the first base.

General study outcomes and caveats: Immune responses induced by the vaccine were seen in 90% to 95% of patients across multiple MHC alleles. According to the authors, sample limitations meant that analyses of patient blood samples could not be reproduced. Availability determined which PBMC samples were chosen for TCRB deep sequencing. Pseudoprogression appeared unrelated to alterations in the top peripheral T cell clonotypes detected by TCRB sequencing.

In the paper's terms, the time point label means: week 35, safety follow-up. Each vaccine dose was 300 ug of a 20-mer mutant IDH1 peptide in Montanide, given subcutaneously with topical imiquimod. Patients were given eight vaccinations, in weeks 1, 3, 5, 7, 11, 15, 19 and 23, which matched visits V03 through V10. Donors had newly diagnosed WHO grade 3 or 4 IDH1-mutant astrocytomas with loss of nuclear ATRX. The samples were drawn from NOA16, a multicentre, single-arm, open-label phase I trial in Germany that tested a mutant IDH1 peptide vaccine in humans for the first time. The DNeasy Blood and Tissue Kit was used to extract genomic DNA from EDTA blood for TCRB sequencing.

The sequence is built from TRBV13 and TRBJ2-2; a tentative D call is TRBD2 (5 bases match). The TCR comes from a woman between 40 and 50 years old with glioma. Material: PBMCs, obtained from a glioma patient whose treatment included an IDH1 peptide vaccine. Read as DNA, the sequence is TGTGCCAGCAGCCCCCCAGCGGCGCGCACCGGGGAGCTGTTTTTT. Its protein reads: CASSPPAARTGELFF.